This TCR beta chain was captured in a study of CD8 T cells in Susac syndrome. Germline V CDR1 and CDR2: SQVTM, ANQGSEA. The CDR3 is 16 residues long. Trimming took off 4 bases at V and 1 base at J, with 18 bases between the two ends. Random hexamers primed reverse transcription of about 0.5 to 1 ug RNA. TCRdb ran MiXCR on the immunoSEQ multiplex PCR reads and lists one entry per CDR3 protein. The sample records tens of thousands of distinct CDR3 sequences, 95% to 96% being singletons. The chain joins TRBV29-1 to TRBJ2-3; D call uncertain. The source material was CD8+ T cells from PBMCs. The receptor's source is a human donor with Susac syndrome. The CDR3 reads CSVVPIGLDGTDTQYF. In DNA, the CDR3 is TGCAGCGTTGTCCCGATTGGGCTAGACGGCACAGATACGCAGTATTTT.